The present T cell receptor beta chain was sequenced within a study of T-cell reconstitution after alpha-beta-depleted transplantation in children. Unique molecular identifiers were incorporated during preparation of the TCRbeta library. TCRdb fed the PCR reads into MiXCR, producing one record per CDR3 protein. Among 800,000 to 1,000,000 distinct CDR3 sequences listed, about 29% were seen once. This clonotype was detected a few times. Its antigen is not known. Study observations and caveats: Several hundred expanded graft clones reportedly supplied alpha-beta T cells about two months after transplant. Elevated TCRbeta diversity at day 60 was traced, in some patients, to surviving recipient T cells and thymic progenitors.

The CDR3 consists of 14 residues. V lost 1 base and J lost 0, with 5 bases in between. Germline V lookup: CDR1 ENHRY, CDR2 SYGVKD. The sequenced sample was PBMCs, mostly from graft donor cells, obtained 360 days after TCRalphabeta/CD19-depleted stem cell transplant. The clonotype was recovered from a boy under two years old who had a stem cell transplant for SCID, so the T cells may come from the graft donor. This chain joins TRBV10-3 and TRBJ2-3; no reliable D call. This CDR3 is CAISEFSSTDTQYF. The CDR3 bases are TGTGCCATCAGTGAGTTCTCTAGCACAGATACGCAGTATTTT.